This T cell receptor (beta chain) was identified in a study of T cell responses to AZD1222 COVID-19 vaccine. Profiling relied on immunoSEQ multiplex PCR, and the TCRdb table lists in-frame clones only, not all of them. The sample has 110,000 or so clones; more than 80% are singletons. Trimming removed 3 bases from V and 4 bases from J, with 12 bases in between. The CDR3 sequence is 14 residues long. Germline-derived CDR1 and CDR2 are MNHNS and SASEGT. Material: peripheral blood, obtained on day 0 of AZD1222 vaccination. The receptor comes from an adult in good health. This chain links TRBV6-1 with TRBJ1-2, with unresolved D. CDR3 in amino acids: CASSDPEPPYGYTF. For the CDR3, the DNA is TGTGCCAGCAGTGATCCCGAACCGCCCTATGGCTACACCTTC.